The rows below give T cell receptor beta chains drawn from one sample of a study of cytomegalovirus exposure and HLA in healthy donors. Produced via immunoSEQ multiplex PCR; TCRdb's table is partial and in-frame only. Among fewer than 200,000 clones, around 80% were seen once, and the ten largest hold roughly 4.4%. Specimen: PBMCs. The receptor source for this set is a man younger than 45 in good health and CMV-seronegative. CDR3s include the opening cysteine and the closing phenylalanine or tryptophan. A D gene is named only where the DNA matches it firmly. Clone sizes are given selectively: once, few, many, or a class where the clone is expanded.

>TRBJ2-2|.|.|TRBV11-2
TGTGCCAGCAGCTTGGCGGGGGCGTCAAACACCGGGGAGCTGTTTTTT
CASSLAGASNTGELFF
>TRBJ1-2|.|.|TRBV5-6
TGTGCCAGCAGCTTGGCGTCGACAGCCAATTCGGGCTACACCTTC
CASSLASTANSGYTF
>TRBJ1-2|.|TRBD1|TRBV29-1
TGCAGCGTTGTCGGGACAGGTTTATCCTATGGCTACACCTTC
CSVVGTGLSYGYTF
>TRBJ1-4|.|.|TRBV5-1
TGCGCCAGCAGCGTCCGGACAGCCCTAATCCCAACTAATGAAAAACTGTTTTTT
CASSVRTALIPTNEKLFF
>TRBJ2-5|.|TRBD2|TRBV7-9
TGTGCCAGCAGCTCGACTAGCGGGGGACTAGAAGGAGAGACCCAGTACTTC
CASSSTSGGLEGETQYF
>TRBJ2-2|.|TRBD1|TRBV6-1
TGTGCCAGCAGCAGGACAGGGGTGGACACCGGGGAGCTGTTTTTT
CASSRTGVDTGELFF
>TRBJ2-1|.|TRBD2|TRBV4-3
TGCGCCAGCAGCTGGGGGGCCAGCGGGGGAGACAATGAGCAGTTCTTC
CASSWGASGGDNEQFF
>TRBJ2-3|.|TRBD1|TRBV18
TGTGCCAGCTCACCAGGGACAGACACAGATACGCAGTATTTT
CASSPGTDTDTQYF
>TRBJ2-4|.|.|TRBV4-2
TGTGCCAGCAGCCAAGTACTTAGAAGGGGGAAGAAAAACATTCAGTACTTC
CASSQVLRRGKKNIQYF
>TRBJ2-3|.|.|TRBV27
TGTGCCAGCAGTCCCTTCAAAACGGCGGGAAGCACAGATACGCAGTATTTT
CASSPFKTAGSTDTQYF
>TRBJ2-7|.|TRBD2|TRBV18
TGTGCCAGCTCACCTCTAGCGGTAGGCTCCTACGAGCAGTACTTC
CASSPLAVGSYEQYF
>TRBJ1-1|few|TRBD1|TRBV10-3
TGTGCCATCAGAGAAGACAGGGTGAACACTGAAGCTTTCTTT
CAIREDRVNTEAFF
>TRBJ1-1|.|TRBD1|TRBV7-9
TGTGCCAGCAGCTTCCCGACAGGGAGTGGCACTGAAGCTTTCTTT
CASSFPTGSGTEAFF
>TRBJ1-2|once|.|TRBV6-5
TGTGCCAGCAGGCACAGGAGCGGGGGGAATGGCTACACCTTC
CASRHRSGGNGYTF
>TRBJ1-2|.|.|TRBV6-1
TGTGCCAGCAGTGAAATTGGAGGGGGGGCTACGACCTTC
CASSEIGGGATTF
>TRBJ1-3|.|.|TRBV28
TGTGCCAGCAGTTTATCCGGGACACCGAACACCATATATTTT
CASSLSGTPNTIYF
>TRBJ1-2|.|TRBD1|TRBV7-2
TGTGCCAGCAGCCGAACAGGGGGACATGGCTACACCTTC
CASSRTGGHGYTF
>TRBJ1-5|.|.|TRBV28
TGTGCCAGCGGAACAGATAGCAATCAGCCCCAGCATTTT
CASGTDSNQPQHF
>TRBJ1-5|.|.|TRBV4-3
TGCGCCAGCAGCCAAGATAACCATCGGAGTCAGCCCCAGCATTTT
CASSQDNHRSQPQHF
>TRBJ2-3|once|.|TRBV7-3
TGTGCCAGCAGCTTAGACAGCGCGGCATCGGATACGCAGTATTTT
CASSLDSAASDTQYF
>TRBJ2-5|.|.|TRBV7-3
TGTGCCAGCAGCCCCCAAGGGGCTGGGGAGACCCAGTACTTC
CASSPQGAGETQYF
>TRBJ1-4|.|TRBD1|TRBV5-3
TGTGCCAGAAGCCGGCTTAAGGTGCGACAGGGGGCTTCAACTAATGAAAAACTGTTTTTT
CARSRLKVRQGASTNEKLFF
>TRBJ2-7|few|TRBD2|TRBV5-1
TGCGCCAGCAGCCCTGGCCGGGGGACTAACCGTTGCGAGCAGTACTTC
CASSPGRGTNRCEQYF